The 8 T cell receptor beta chains reported below all come from one sample, sequenced in a study of blood T cell repertoires in COVID-19. The table came from immunoSEQ multiplex PCR; TCRdb's copy has only in-frame clones and leaves some out. The sample lists over 150,000 clones, roughly 91% seen once, with around 2.1% in the top ten. The sample consisted of peripheral blood. Receptors originate from a man younger than 30 with acute or convalescent COVID-19.

The chain is built from TRBV10-3 and TRBJ2-1, with 14 bases fitting TRBD2. V shed 7 bases, J shed 6 bases, and the junction held 5 bases outside the gene matches. Germline CDR1 reads ENHRY; CDR2 reads SYGVKD. There are 15 residues in the CDR3. The CDR3 sequence is CAIKVGLAGGNEQFF. In DNA form, the CDR3 reads TGTGCCATCAAGGTCGGACTAGCGGGGGGCAATGAGCAGTTCTTC.

The genes are TRBV27 and TRBJ2-6; TRBD1 might be the D (6 bases). Germline V CDR1 and CDR2: MNHEY, SMNVEV (reference sequence). The length of the CDR3 is 18 residues. Trimming pared 5 bases from V and 2 bases from J, leaving 19 bases between. The CDR3 reads CASSLQAGAHTGANVLTF. In nucleotides, the CDR3 is TGTGCCAGCAGTCTACAAGCAGGGGCCCATACTGGGGCCAACGTCCTGACTTTC.

The rearrangement links TRBV9 to TRBJ2-5; TRBD2 matches at 7 bases. In germline, CDR1 is SGDLS, CDR2 YYNGEE. The CDR3 sequence is 15 residues long. The V gene end was trimmed by 0 bases and the J gene end by 2 bases; junction bases not matched to a gene: 4. The CDR3 sequence: CASSVGASGQETQYF. The CDR3 coding sequence is TGTGCCAGCAGCGTAGGGGCTAGCGGACAAGAGACCCAGTACTTC.

V gene TRBV10-3 combines with J gene TRBJ2-7, with 10 bases aligning to TRBD1. This CDR3 has 14 amino acids. Germline lookup yields CDR1 ENHRY and CDR2 SYGVKD. The ends lost 10 bases at V and 3 bases at J; junction bases unmatched: 9. CDR3 bases: TGTGCCAGCTCCGGGGGGACAGGGGACTACGAGCAGTACTTC. Its protein is CASSGGTGDYEQYF.

The chain couples TRBV19 to TRBJ1-5; D remains unclear. The length of the CDR3 is 14 residues. The V end was cut by 10 bases, the J end by 3 bases, with 16 bases between. Per the germline V gene, CDR1 is LNHDA and CDR2 is SQIVND (reference sequence). The CDR3 loop reads CAISHGGPNQPQHF. CDR3 nucleotides: TGTGCCATCTCTCACGGCGGTCCCAATCAGCCCCAGCATTTT.

Comments on this clone: At one of its ends the junction is not consistent with the germline gene, which may arise from a read error. This chain uses TRBV30 with TRBJ1-2, with a weak D call TRBD1 (5 bases). This CDR3 contains 11 residues. The germline V gene encodes CDR1 GTSNPN and CDR2 SVGIG (reference sequence). The CDR3 spells CAWSVLWGRGF. The CDR3 DNA reads as TGTGCCTGGAGTGTACTATGGGGTCGGGGGTTC. Full variable domain (rest looked up from reference TRBV30 and TRBJ1-2): SQTIHQWPATLVQPVGSPLSLECTVEGTSNPNLYWYRQAAGRGLQLLFYSVGIGQISSEVPQNLSASRPQDRQFILSSKKLLLSDSGFYLCAWSVLWGRGFGSGTRLTVV.

This chain links TRBV18 with TRBJ2-1; D is unclear. Germline CDR1 reads KGHSH; CDR2 reads LQKENI. The CDR3 length is 14 residues. V was trimmed by 5 bases and J by 0 bases, leaving 8 bases between them. Here the CDR3 reads CASSGDGSYNEQFF. CDR3 nucleotide sequence: TGTGCCAGCTCAGGAGACGGCTCCTACAATGAGCAGTTCTTC.

This clone appeared once. The chain employs TRBV7-9 and TRBJ1-6; D possibly corresponds to TRBD1 (6 bases). In germline, CDR1 is SEHNR, CDR2 FQNEAQ (reference sequence). V was shortened by 5 bases and J by 6 bases, with 11 bases between the two germline ends. The CDR3 loop spans 14 amino acids. The CDR3 DNA sequence: TGTGCCAGCAGCCCCGACAGGATTAATTCACCCCTCCACTTT. Translating it yields CASSPDRINSPLHF.